This T cell receptor (beta chain) is drawn from a study of T cell responses to AZD1222 COVID-19 vaccine. V dropped 6 bases and J dropped 4; count of bases not matched to a gene: 8. CDR1 is MDHEN, CDR2 SYDVKM, per germline. The CDR3 is 15 amino acids. Here immunoSEQ multiplex PCR was the method, and the copy in TCRdb shows in-frame clones only, minus some. The profile shows 95,000 to 150,000 clones, approximately 92% of them singletons. The TCR sequence derives from an adult in good health. The sequencing used peripheral blood, collected on day 0 of AZD1222 vaccination. The rearrangement uses TRBV28 and TRBJ1-5; 8 positions match TRBD1. The DNA of the CDR3 is TGTGCCAGCAGCCCAAGACAGGGGAGAAATCAGCCCCAGCATTTT. This translates into CASSPRQGRNQPQHF.